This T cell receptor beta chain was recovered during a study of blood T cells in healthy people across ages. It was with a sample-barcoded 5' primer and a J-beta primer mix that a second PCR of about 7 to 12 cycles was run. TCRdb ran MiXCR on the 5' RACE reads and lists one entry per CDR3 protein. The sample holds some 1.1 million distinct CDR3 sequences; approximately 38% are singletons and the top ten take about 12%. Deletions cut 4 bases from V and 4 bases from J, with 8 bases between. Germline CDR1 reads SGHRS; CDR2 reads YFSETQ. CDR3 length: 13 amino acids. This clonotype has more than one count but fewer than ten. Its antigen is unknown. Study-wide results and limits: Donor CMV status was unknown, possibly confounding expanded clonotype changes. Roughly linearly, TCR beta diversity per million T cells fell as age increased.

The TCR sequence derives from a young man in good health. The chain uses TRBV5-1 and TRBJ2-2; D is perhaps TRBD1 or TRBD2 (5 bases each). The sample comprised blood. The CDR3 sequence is CASSPGSTGELFF. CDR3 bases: TGCGCCAGCAGCCCAGGGAGCACCGGGGAGCTGTTTTTT.